These 25 T cell receptor beta chains were sequenced from one sample in a study of T cells in localized non-small cell lung cancer. Assay: immunoSEQ multiplex PCR; the TCRdb copy retains only in-frame clones and omits some. The sample records thousands of clones, roughly 26% being singletons. The sequencing here drew on lung tumor tissue, taken before any cancer treatment. The receptors stem from a male donor at least 60 years old with stage II squamous cell lung carcinoma.

The rearrangement uses TRBV11-3 and TRBJ1-2, with unresolved D. Looked up from germline, CDR1 is SGHNT and CDR2 is YENEEA. The CDR3 consists of 14 residues. V was pared by 3 bases and J by 3 bases, with 11 bases between. The CDR3 here is CASSLIPRDYGYTF. CDR3 bases: TGTGCCAGCAGCTTGATCCCTAGGGACTATGGCTACACCTTC.

The chain recombines TRBV19 with TRBJ1-1; D not certain. CDR3 length: 15 residues. The germline gives CDR1 LNHDA, CDR2 SQIVND (reference sequence). Trimming took 7 bases from V and 1 from J, leaving 16 bases between them. The CDR3 is CASIGRLLGNTEAFF. CDR3 nucleotide sequence: TGTGCCAGTATCGGGAGGTTGTTGGGGAACACTGAAGCTTTCTTT.

This clone qualifies as medium-sized. The genes are TRBV28 and TRBJ1-5; no firm D call. Germline V gene data show CDR1 as MDHEN and CDR2 as SYDVKM. The ends were cut back, 0 bases at V and 13 bases at J, with 13 bases in the middle. The CDR3 is 13 amino acids. For the CDR3, the DNA is TGTGCCAGCAGTTTATGGGCAGTCAAGGCTCAGCATTTT. Translated: CASSLWAVKAQHF.

The chain carries TRBV11-3 and TRBJ2-4; 9 nucleotides align to TRBD1. Germline assignment: CDR1 SGHNT and CDR2 YENEEA. This CDR3 has 15 amino acids. With 3 bases clipped from V and 5 bases from J, the junction kept 5 bases outside the gene matches. CDR3 region: CASSLDRGYENIQYF. In DNA form, the CDR3 reads TGTGCCAGCAGCTTGGACAGGGGCTATGAAAACATTCAGTACTTC. Full variable domain (missing parts from reference TRBV11-3 and TRBJ2-4): EAGVVQSPRYKIIEKKQPVAFWCNPISGHNTLYWYLQNLGQGPELLIRYENEEAVDDSQLPKDRFSAERLKGVDSTLKIQPAELGDSAVYLCASSLDRGYENIQYFGAGTRLSVL.

This clone is medium-sized (0.01 to 0.1%). The CDR3 spells CASSLTGLNEQFF. For the CDR3, the DNA is TGTGCCAGCAGCTTAACGGGACTCAATGAGCAGTTCTTC. The chain employs TRBV7-1 and TRBJ2-1, with D maybe TRBD2 (6 bases). TRBV7-1 is marked as an open reading frame, function uncertain. Deletions cut 4 bases from V and 6 bases from J, with 10 bases between. The CDR3 loop spans 13 amino acids.

By sample share, this clone is medium-sized. The chain recombines TRBV9 with TRBJ1-5; the match to TRBD1 covers 9 bases. Losses at the gene ends were 7 bases for V and 5 bases for J; bases not matched to a gene: 4. The germline V gene has CDR1 SGDLS and CDR2 YYNGEE. The CDR3 consists of 13 residues. As DNA, the CDR3 is TGTGCCAGCGGACAGGGGATAGATCAGCCCCAGCATTTT. It encodes CASGQGIDQPQHF.

J is TRBJ2-5 and V is TRBV29-1; no reliable D call. V lost 3 bases and J 1 base, leaving 6 bases between the germline ends. CDR3 length: 12 amino acids. CDR1 and CDR2 (germline): SQVTM, ANQGSEA. In nucleotides, the CDR3 is TGCAGCGTTGATGGTAGCCAAGAGACCCAGTACTTC. It codes for CSVDGSQETQYF. The complete variable domain, with remaining parts taken from reference TRBV29-1 and TRBJ2-5, reads SAVISQKPSRDICQRGTSLTIQCQVDSQVTMMFWYRQQPGQSLTLIATANQGSEATYESGFVIDKFPISRPNLTFSTLTVSNMSPEDSSIYLCSVDGSQETQYFGPGTRLLVL.

This chain joins TRBV19 and TRBJ1-1; a possible D gene is TRBD1 (6 bases). The CDR3 runs to 15 residues. Germline V gives CDR1 LNHDA, CDR2 SQIVND (reference sequence). The ends were cut back, 7 bases at V and 7 bases at J, with 22 bases in the middle. The CDR3 DNA is TGTGCCAGTATTGACGCGGCTGGGGGGCGAGATGAAGCTTTCTTT. Its protein is CASIDAAGGRDEAFF.

The V call is TRBV6-8, the J call TRBJ2-2; the D call may be TRBD1 or TRBD2 (5 bases each). The CDR3 length is 16 residues. The germline CDR1 and CDR2 sequences are MNHGY and SAAAGT. V was shortened by 6 bases and J by 3 bases, with 17 bases between the two germline ends. CDR3 region: CASSPPNGGYTGELFF. CDR3 DNA sequence: TGTGCCAGCAGCCCCCCCAATGGGGGATACACCGGGGAGCTGTTTTTT.

V is TRBV18 and J is TRBJ2-3, with D tentatively TRBD2 (5 bases). CDR1 is KGHSH and CDR2 is LQKENI in the germline V gene. This CDR3 comprises 14 residues. V lost 5 bases and J lost 3, with 12 bases in between. The CDR3 DNA is TGTGCCAGCTCATTCAGTAGCGATACAGATACGCAGTATTTT. It encodes CASSFSSDTDTQYF.

V gene TRBV28 combines with J gene TRBJ1-5; 8 bases align to TRBD1. V trimming: 6 bases; J trimming: 1 base; junction bases outside the gene matches: 8. Germline V gene lookup returns CDR1 MDHEN and CDR2 SYDVKM. The CDR3 runs 16 residues. The CDR3 nucleotides read TGTGCCAGCAGACCGATCGGACAGGGCAGCAATCAGCCCCAGCATTTT. Amino acid sequence: CASRPIGQGSNQPQHF. Complete variable domain (other parts from reference TRBV28 and TRBJ1-5): DVKVTQSSRYLVKRTGEKVFLECVQDMDHENMFWYRQDPGLGLRLIYFSYDVKMKEKGDIPEGYSVSREKKERFSLILESASTNQTSMYLCASRPIGQGSNQPQHFGDGTRLSIL.

The chain couples TRBV5-1 to TRBJ2-1, with D unresolved. Germline V gene data show CDR1 as SGHRS and CDR2 as YFSETQ. The CDR3 sequence is 15 residues long. The V gene lost 3 bases and the J gene lost 4 bases, with 14 bases spanning the gap. The CDR3 here is CASSSDSQPYNEQFF. DNA for the CDR3: TGCGCCAGCAGCTCCGACTCGCAACCTTACAATGAGCAGTTCTTC.

On this clone: A junction boundary mismatches the germline segment, possibly from a read error. V and J are TRBV6-8 and TRBJ1-1; D uncertain. The CDR3 runs 12 residues. Germline V gene sequence: CDR1 MNHGY, CDR2 SAAAGT. The CDR3 DNA is TGTGCCATCAGTGTCGGAGACACTGAAGCTTTCTTT. This translates into CAISVGDTEAFF.

The chain combines TRBV14 with TRBJ2-3; D is unclear. Germline assignment: CDR1 SGHDN and CDR2 FVKESK. The CDR3 is made up of 13 amino acids. Trimming stripped 3 bases from V and 1 base from J, with 5 bases between. In nucleotides, the CDR3 is TGTGCCAGCAGCCACCTTGGCACAGATACGCAGTATTTT. Translation: CASSHLGTDTQYF.

The J gene is TRBJ2-3, the V gene TRBV19, with TRBD2 identical over 9 bases. Germline lookup yields CDR1 LNHDA and CDR2 SQIVND (reference sequence). Trimming took 8 bases from V and 3 from J; bases not matched to a gene: 3. This CDR3 is 13 amino acids long. The CDR3 sequence: CASSSGGTDTQYF. The DNA for the CDR3 is TGTGCCAGTTCCAGCGGGGGGACAGATACGCAGTATTTT.

The rearrangement uses TRBV4-1 and TRBJ2-2; 9 nucleotides match TRBD2. The length of the CDR3 is 17 residues. Trimming at V came to 0 bases and at J to 5 bases, leaving 7 bases not matched to a gene. CDR1 is MGHRA and CDR2 is YSYEKL in the germline V gene. The CDR3 sequence: CASSQEGLAGKTGELFF. Here the CDR3 DNA reads TGCGCCAGCAGCCAAGAAGGGCTAGCGGGAAAAACCGGGGAGCTGTTTTTT.

The chain employs TRBV19 and TRBJ2-5, with TRBD2 identical over 10 bases. The ends lost 4 bases at V and 0 bases at J; junction bases unmatched: 5. Germline values: CDR1 LNHDA, CDR2 SQIVND (reference sequence). The CDR3 totals 16 residues. The CDR3 loop is CASSTISGGYQETQYF. The DNA of the CDR3 is TGTGCCAGTAGTACTATTAGCGGGGGGTACCAAGAGACCCAGTACTTC.

A few counts support this clone. CDR3 sequence reads: CASNLASGKFYEQYF. In DNA form, the CDR3 reads TGTGCCAGCAACTTGGCTAGCGGAAAGTTTTACGAGCAGTACTTC. The V gene is TRBV11-3, the J gene TRBJ2-7, with 7 bases lining up with TRBD2. Germline V lookup: CDR1 SGHNT, CDR2 YENEEA. J was trimmed by 4 bases and V by 7 bases; bases with no gene match: 13. This CDR3 has 15 residues.

In its sample, this clone ranks as medium-sized. One end of the junction is discordant with germline, which a read error may explain. The chain links TRBV6-8 to TRBJ2-1, with D possibly called TRBD1 or TRBD2 (5 bases each). Germline V CDR1 and CDR2: MNHGY, SAAAGT. The CDR3 consists of 16 residues. The CDR3 spells CAISFLSGPNYNEQFF. CDR3 sequence (DNA): TGTGCCATCAGTTTTCTGTCGGGGCCCAACTACAATGAGCAGTTCTTC.

The chain has TRBV16 and TRBJ1-1; D remains ambiguous. This CDR3 contains 13 residues. The V end was cut by 0 bases, the J end by 1 base, with 3 bases between. Germline V gives CDR1 KGHSY, CDR2 FQNENV. CDR3 DNA: TGTGCCAGCAGCCAATCGAGGAACACTGAAGCTTTCTTT. It yields the protein CASSQSRNTEAFF.

This clone appeared a few times. The rearrangement joins TRBV28 to TRBJ1-2, with TRBD1 as a possible D gene (6 bases). The CDR3 runs to 17 residues. Deletions cut 1 base from V and 2 bases from J, with 17 bases between. Germline V gives CDR1 MDHEN, CDR2 SYDVKM. The CDR3 spells CASSLSPGATVNYGYTF. The CDR3 bases are TGTGCCAGCAGTTTATCCCCGGGGGCGACGGTCAACTATGGCTACACCTTC.

The V call is TRBV11-3, the J call TRBJ1-5, with 7 positions matching TRBD1. The CDR3 is 17 residues long. CDR1 and CDR2 from the germline V gene are SGHNT and YENEEA. Unmatched junction bases numbered 11, after V lost 2 bases and J lost 4 bases. This chain's CDR3 is CASSLRGDRALNQPQHF. As DNA, the CDR3 is TGTGCCAGCAGCTTACGGGGAGACAGGGCCCTTAATCAGCCCCAGCATTTT.

The chain combines TRBV14 with TRBJ2-7; weak D call: TRBD1 (5 bases). The germline V and J ends were trimmed by 1 base and 4 bases, with 14 bases remaining between them. The CDR3 loop spans 15 amino acids. CDR1 and CDR2 (germline): SGHDN, FVKESK. The CDR3 DNA follows: TGTGCCAGCAGCCAAGGGCAGGGTAGAGGATACGAGCAGTACTTC. Protein: CASSQGQGRGYEQYF.

This clone has only one observation. The V call is TRBV18, the J call TRBJ1-1, with a possible D match to TRBD1 (5 bases). V shed 4 bases and J shed 4 bases, with 16 bases lying between them. CDR1 KGHSH and CDR2 LQKENI come from the germline V gene. The CDR3 loop spans 15 amino acids. CDR3 DNA sequence: TGTGCCAGCTCACTACCAGTCCTTCAGGGCACTGAAGCTTTCTTT. It codes for CASSLPVLQGTEAFF.

This sequence joins TRBV29-1 and TRBJ1-1; D might be TRBD1 (5 bases). The ends were cut back, 4 bases at V and 0 bases at J, with 9 bases in the middle. There are 13 residues in the CDR3. Germline loops: CDR1 SQVTM, CDR2 ANQGSEA. The CDR3: CSVGRGLNTEAFF. CDR3 DNA: TGCAGCGTTGGTCGGGGGTTGAACACTGAAGCTTTCTTT.